This is a list of T cell receptor beta chains from one sample in a study of blood T cell repertoires in COVID-19. Some clones are missing from TCRdb's copy, which holds only in-frame ones; the method was immunoSEQ multiplex PCR. The table has tens of thousands of clones, over 80% seen once. Sequencing input: peripheral blood. All receptors derive from a human donor in a cohort sampled during active COVID-19. Each CDR3 is given without its conserved first and last residue.

V,J,CDR3
TRBV9,TRBJ1-2,ASSGSGGGYT
TRBV5-1,TRBJ2-6,ASQDRRSSGANVLT
TRBV10-3,TRBJ2-1,AISEGAGEQF
TRBV10-3,TRBJ2-1,AIREHRSSYNEQF
TRBV11-2,TRBJ2-7,ASSLGLGDEQY
TRBV18,TRBJ1-2,ASSRDKNYGYT
TRBV19,TRBJ1-2,ASSIGGGDGYGYT
TRBV9,TRBJ2-2,ASSPDRNTGELF
TRBV3-1/TRBV3-2,TRBJ2-5,ASREAGVTETQY
TRBV7-4,TRBJ2-7,ASSLAQSYEQY
TRBV30,TRBJ2-7,AWSVSGQGSDEQY
TRBV6-6,TRBJ1-6,ASSSAGGSPLH
TRBV2,TRBJ2-5,ASSVGGPWGY
TRBV15,TRBJ2-7,ATGPSNYEQY
TRBV27,TRBJ1-4,ASSSQPGQRIEKLF
TRBV7-9,TRBJ1-5,ASSSGTALGVVQPQH
TRBV19,TRBJ2-3,ASSFFSSTDTQY
TRBV6-1,TRBJ1-3,ASSEARHTGGGNTIY